These 26 T cell receptor beta chains originate from one sample sequenced in a study of cytomegalovirus exposure and HLA in healthy donors (dated 2017 in TCRdb). Library method: the immunoSEQ multiplex PCR assay. A mixture of 60 forward primers for TCR Vbeta segments and 13 reverse primers for TCR Jbeta segments was used in the multiplex PCR. Held by TCRdb, this immuneACCESS table contains in-frame sequences only and omits some clones. Under half of the omission traces to an unresolved V gene where checked; the cause of the rest is unknown. The sample yields under 200,000 clones; more than 75% were counted once. The ten biggest clones cover around 1.5% of the sample. Sequencing was done on a sample of PBMCs. The receptors were sampled from a girl between 5 and 17 years old in good health and CMV-seropositive.

The chain combines TRBV28 with TRBJ1-2, with D possibly TRBD1 on 5 matching bases. CDR3 length: 14 residues. Trimming removed 1 base from V and 2 bases from J, with 8 bases in between. The germline V gene has CDR1 MDHEN and CDR2 SYDVKM. For the CDR3, the DNA is TGTGCCAGCAGTTTATCCCAGGGAAACTATGGCTACACCTTC. Its protein product is CASSLSQGNYGYTF.

CDR3: CASSPLRGQGLSYEQYF. The CDR3 DNA follows: TGTGCCAGCAGCCCTCTTCGGGGACAGGGCCTGAGCTACGAGCAGTACTTC. The chain has TRBV11-2 and TRBJ2-7; 9 bases are a match to TRBD1. After removal of 5 bases from V and 3 bases from J, the junction contained 14 bases not matched to a gene. Looked up from germline, CDR1 is SGHAT and CDR2 is FQNNGV. The CDR3 spans 17 residues.

The chain employs TRBV13 and TRBJ2-7, with TRBD2 matching 9 bases. The germline gives CDR1 PRHDT, CDR2 FYEKMQ (reference sequence). The V and J ends lost 2 bases and 7 bases, in that order; junction bases with no gene match: 12. This CDR3 is 16 amino acids long. CDR3 coding DNA: TGTGCCAGCAGCTTATTTGCGGATAGCGGGAGTGGTGAGCAGTACTTC. Protein product: CASSLFADSGSGEQYF.

This clone was counted a single time. V and J are TRBV7-9 and TRBJ1-1; weak D call: TRBD1 (5 bases). Trimming cost V 2 bases and J 5 bases, with 15 bases left between them. This CDR3 region has 15 residues. The germline gives CDR1 SEHNR, CDR2 FQNEAQ (reference sequence). DNA of the CDR3: TGTGCCAGCAGCTTACTTACGGGGGTGGGGACTGAAGCTTTCTTT. As protein: CASSLLTGVGTEAFF.

This clone was recorded a few times. The chain combines TRBV6-5 with TRBJ2-7, with 7 bases that match TRBD1. V gave up 5 bases and J gave up 0 bases; unmatched junction bases: 7. This CDR3 is 15 amino acids long. The germline gives CDR1 MNHEY, CDR2 SVGAGI. CDR3 coding DNA: TGTGCCAGCAGTCGACGGGACAGTCCCTCCTACGAGCAGTACTTC. Protein sequence: CASSRRDSPSYEQYF.

This chain connects TRBV4-1 to TRBJ2-3; TRBD2 matches 11 bases. The CDR3 has 19 amino acids. CDR1 is MGHRA, CDR2 YSYEKL, per germline. V lost 4 bases and J lost 3; bases outside the gene matches: 15. The CDR3 nucleotides are TGCGCCAGCAGCCCCCCAGTGGTAGCGGGGGGGCACTCTACAGATACGCAGTATTTT. Residues: CASSPPVVAGGHSTDTQYF.

This clone was found once. V gene TRBV7-9 combines with J gene TRBJ1-2; no reliable D call. V was pared by 5 bases and J by 5 bases, with 21 bases between. The CDR3 totals 16 residues. Germline V gene sequence: CDR1 SEHNR, CDR2 FQNEAQ (reference sequence). The CDR3 coding sequence is TGTGCCAGCAGCGGTAGGACTCTTTTGAACTCATATGGCTACACCTTC. Encoded protein: CASSGRTLLNSYGYTF.

The chain links TRBV7-9 to TRBJ2-3; D is perhaps TRBD2 (6 bases). The CDR3 spans 16 residues. V dropped 1 base and J dropped 0 bases, with 11 bases sitting between them. CDR1 SEHNR and CDR2 FQNEAQ come from the germline V gene (reference sequence). The DNA for the CDR3 is TGTGCCAGCAGCTTAGACGGCGGGGTGAGCACAGATACGCAGTATTTT. Its protein is CASSLDGGVSTDTQYF.

V and J are TRBV10-3 and TRBJ2-1, with 9 bases that match TRBD1. Germline V lookup: CDR1 ENHRY, CDR2 SYGVKD. V lost 6 bases to trimming and J lost 7 bases; unmatched junction nucleotides: 7. This CDR3 is built from 14 residues. The CDR3 protein is CAISEDRGRNEQFF. The CDR3 DNA follows: TGTGCCATCAGCGAGGACAGGGGTCGAAATGAGCAGTTCTTC.

The chain carries TRBV7-2 and TRBJ2-1; D remains ambiguous. Trimming pared 5 bases from V and 5 bases from J, leaving 16 bases between. The germline gives CDR1 SGHTA, CDR2 FQGNSA. This CDR3 has 15 amino acids. CDR3 residues: CASSKTVSFNNEQFF. CDR3 bases: TGTGCCAGCAGCAAAACAGTTTCTTTTAACAATGAGCAGTTCTTC.

V gene TRBV7-2 combines with J gene TRBJ1-2; 8 bases agree with TRBD1. Trimming removed 1 base from V and 7 bases from J; junction bases left unmatched: 5. CDR3 length equals 14 residues. Germline CDR1 SGHTA, CDR2 FQGNSA. CDR3 residues: CASSLVAGGSGYTF. The CDR3 nucleotides read TGTGCCAGCAGCTTAGTGGCAGGGGGCTCTGGCTACACCTTC.

In this sample, this clone turned up a few times. CDR3 residues: CASSLGGSEAFF. Written as DNA, the CDR3 is TGTGCCAGCAGCTTAGGAGGGTCTGAAGCTTTCTTT. The chain joins TRBV7-6 to TRBJ1-1; D unresolved. This CDR3 contains 12 residues. The V gene's germline CDR1 is SGHVS and CDR2 FNYEAQ. With 1 base removed from V and 6 bases from J, the gap between germline ends came to 6 bases.

This clone appeared once. The V gene is TRBV6-5, the J gene TRBJ2-3, with 12 bases lining up with TRBD2. CDR3 size: 15 residues. Germline V gives CDR1 MNHEY, CDR2 SVGAGI. V trimming: 6 bases; J trimming: 6 bases; junction bases outside the gene matches: 7. CDR3 in DNA: TGTGCCAGCAGGTCACTAGCGGGAGGCCTGGATACGCAGTATTTT. Its protein is CASRSLAGGLDTQYF.

The chain employs TRBV25-1 and TRBJ2-1; the match to TRBD1 covers 8 bases. Germline CDR1 is MGHDK and CDR2 is SYGVNS. The CDR3 consists of 15 residues. Losses at the gene ends were 5 bases for V and 3 bases for J; bases not matched to a gene: 6. Written as DNA, the CDR3 is TGTGCCAGCAGTTCGGACAGGGAAGGCTACAATGAGCAGTTCTTC. The encoded protein is CASSSDREGYNEQFF.

This sequence joins TRBV7-9 and TRBJ2-7, with 8 positions matching TRBD1. The germline V gene has CDR1 SEHNR and CDR2 FQNEAQ (reference sequence). CDR3 size: 14 residues. The trim removed 4 bases at V and 7 bases at J, leaving 9 bases unmatched. The CDR3 DNA reads TGTGCCAGCAGCTCCGACAGGGGACAGAGGGAGCAGTACTTC. This encodes CASSSDRGQREQYF.

The V and J genes are TRBV18 and TRBJ2-7; 8 bases map to TRBD1. V lost 3 bases and J lost 3; bases outside the gene matches: 7. Per germline, CDR1 KGHSH and CDR2 LQKENI. CDR3 length: 15 residues. CDR3: CASSPPTGAYYEQYF. The CDR3 DNA reads TGTGCCAGCTCACCCCCGACAGGGGCTTACTACGAGCAGTACTTC.

In nucleotides, the CDR3 is TGTGCCAGCAGCGCCGGGACAGTCTCCTACGAGCAGTACTTC. It encodes CASSAGTVSYEQYF. V gene TRBV13 combines with J gene TRBJ2-7; 7 bases are shared with TRBD1. The germline CDR1 and CDR2 sequences are PRHDT and FYEKMQ (reference sequence). This CDR3 contains 14 residues. Trimming removed 5 bases from V and 0 bases from J; junction bases left unmatched: 4.

J is TRBJ2-2 and V is TRBV6-6, with D tentatively TRBD2 (5 bases). CDR1 MNHNY and CDR2 SVGAGI come from the germline V gene (reference sequence). This CDR3 has 16 amino acids. Deletions cut 4 bases from V and 0 bases from J, with 12 bases between. The CDR3 sequence is CASSSRARPNTGELFF. CDR3 DNA: TGTGCCAGCAGTTCGCGGGCTAGACCGAACACCGGGGAGCTGTTTTTT.

The chain has TRBV30 and TRBJ1-3, with TRBD1 matching over 7 bases. CDR1 and CDR2 (germline): GTSNPN, SVGIG (reference sequence). V lost 3 bases, J lost 2 bases, and 7 bases stayed unmatched. There are 15 residues in the CDR3. The CDR3 region is CAWSLTGNTGNTIYF. Written as DNA, the CDR3 is TGTGCCTGGAGCTTGACAGGGAACACTGGAAACACCATATATTTT.

The V gene is TRBV5-1, the J gene TRBJ2-7; 7 nucleotides align to TRBD2. CDR1 is SGHRS and CDR2 is YFSETQ in the germline V gene. The CDR3 is 14 residues long. J was trimmed by 1 base and V by 0 bases; bases with no gene match: 1. The CDR3 sequence: CASSLGAGSYEQYF. DNA for the CDR3: TGCGCCAGCAGCTTGGGAGCGGGGTCCTACGAGCAGTACTTC.

To note about this clone: A junction boundary mismatches the germline segment, possibly from a read error. The chain joins TRBV7-3 to TRBJ2-5, with D maybe TRBD1 (5 bases). Germline lookup yields CDR1 SGHTA and CDR2 FQGTGA. The CDR3 is 13 amino acids. The CDR3 DNA follows: TGTTCCAGCAGCCAGGGCCCCCAAGAGACCCAGTACTTC. Amino acid sequence: CSSSQGPQETQYF.

This chain joins TRBV4-3 and TRBJ2-7; D is perhaps TRBD1 (5 bases). The germline gives CDR1 LGHNA, CDR2 YSLEER. Trimming pared 0 bases from V and 1 base from J, leaving 10 bases between. The length of the CDR3 is 15 residues. DNA of the CDR3: TGCGCCAGCAGCCAAGACAGGGTAGGGTCCTACGAGCAGTACTTC. Translated, it gives CASSQDRVGSYEQYF.

The sample holds one count of this clone. The J gene is TRBJ2-5, the V gene TRBV11-1; TRBD2 matches 11 bases. The CDR3 is made up of 16 amino acids. Germline V lookup: CDR1 SGHAT, CDR2 FQDESV (reference sequence). The V gene end was trimmed by 1 base and the J gene end by 2 bases; junction bases not matched to a gene: 3. Here the CDR3 DNA reads TGTGCCAGCAGCTTAGGACTAGCGGGGTCTCAAGAGACCCAGTACTTC. Translating it yields CASSLGLAGSQETQYF.

This clone was picked up one time. V and J are TRBV6-1 and TRBJ1-2, with TRBD1 matching over 7 bases. CDR1 MNHNS and CDR2 SASEGT come from the germline V gene. The V gene end was trimmed by 1 base and the J gene end by 5 bases; junction bases not matched to a gene: 4. The CDR3 spans 14 residues. CDR3 nucleotide sequence: TGTGCCAGCAGTGAAGGAGGCAGGGGGTATGGCTACACCTTC. This sequence encodes CASSEGGRGYGYTF.

The V gene is TRBV7-2, the J gene TRBJ1-5; possibly TRBD1 for D (6 bases). Germline CDR1 and CDR2: SGHTA and FQGNSA. CDR3 size: 15 residues. Trimming removed 3 bases at V and 2 bases at J, with 11 bases between. The CDR3 sequence is CASSFSPGGNQPQHF. The DNA of the CDR3 is TGTGCCAGCAGCTTTTCACCAGGGGGCAATCAGCCCCAGCATTTT.

J is TRBJ2-3 and V is TRBV19; 11 bases are a match to TRBD2. CDR1 and CDR2 from the germline V gene are LNHDA and SQIVND (reference sequence). V trimming: 7 bases; J trimming: 2 bases; junction bases outside the gene matches: 14. The CDR3 sequence is 18 residues long. The CDR3 sequence: CASTRGASGGRITDTQYF. DNA of the CDR3: TGTGCCAGTACCCGGGGGGCTAGCGGGGGGCGCATCACAGATACGCAGTATTTT.